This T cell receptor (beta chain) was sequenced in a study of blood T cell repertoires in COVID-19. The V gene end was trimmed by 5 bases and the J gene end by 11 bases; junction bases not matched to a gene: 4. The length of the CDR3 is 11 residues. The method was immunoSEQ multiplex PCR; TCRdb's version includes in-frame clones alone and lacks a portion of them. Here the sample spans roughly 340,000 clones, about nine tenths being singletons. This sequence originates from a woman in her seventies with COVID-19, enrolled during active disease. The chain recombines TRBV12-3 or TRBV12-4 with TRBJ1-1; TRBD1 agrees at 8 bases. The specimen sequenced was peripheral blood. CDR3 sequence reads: CASSRTGRAFF. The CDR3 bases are TGTGCCAGCAGTCGGACAGGGCGGGCTTTCTTT.